The 5 T cell receptor beta chains in this list originate from one sample, sequenced in a study of T cell responses to AZD1222 COVID-19 vaccine. The method was immunoSEQ multiplex PCR; TCRdb's version includes in-frame clones alone and lacks a portion of them. The table includes tens of thousands of clones, roughly 85% detected once. The sequencing used peripheral blood, collected 28 days after the second AZD1222 dose. The receptor source for this set is an adult who received the AZD1222 COVID-19 vaccine.

This clone was seen only a few times. The rearrangement uses TRBV12-3 or TRBV12-4 and TRBJ1-2; D is unresolved. V lost 3 bases to trimming and J lost 6 bases, with 11 bases between them. This CDR3 contains 13 residues. In DNA form, the CDR3 reads TGTGCCAGCAGTTTTATTCTGGGAAATGGCTACACCTTC. It is translated as CASSFILGNGYTF.

The chain carries TRBV6-5 and TRBJ1-5; 8 nucleotides match TRBD1. The trim removed 0 bases at V and 11 bases at J, leaving 9 bases unmatched. This CDR3 is built from 15 residues. CDR1 is MNHEY, CDR2 SVGAGI, per germline. CDR3: CASSYSRTGMVAQHF. The CDR3 coding sequence is TGTGCCAGCAGTTACTCCCGGACAGGGATGGTGGCCCAGCATTTT.

CDR3 loop: CASSSAGTGGAEAFF. In DNA form, the CDR3 reads TGTGCCAGCAGTTCTGCCGGGACAGGGGGGGCTGAAGCTTTCTTT. The rearrangement uses TRBV27 and TRBJ1-1; the match to TRBD1 covers 11 bases. CDR1 and CDR2 from the germline V gene are MNHEY and SMNVEV (reference sequence). Trimming at V came to 4 bases and at J to 6 bases, leaving 7 bases not matched to a gene. This CDR3 contains 15 residues.

The J gene is TRBJ1-3, the V gene TRBV4-2; D uncertain. Trimming shortened V by 0 bases and J by 0 bases, and 9 bases separated the two germline ends. Germline V gene lookup returns CDR1 LGHNA and CDR2 YNFKEQ. The length of the CDR3 is 16 residues. The CDR3 DNA reads as TGTGCCAGCAGCCAAGATGGGCCTAGCTCTGGAAACACCATATATTTT. Protein: CASSQDGPSSGNTIYF.

The chain joins TRBV9 to TRBJ2-1; 7 bases map to TRBD2. Germline CDR1 and CDR2: SGDLS and YYNGEE. This CDR3 spans 13 amino acids. V was pared by 3 bases and J by 4 bases, with 1 base of the junction left unmatched. The CDR3 sequence is CASSGDYYNEQFF. The CDR3 DNA follows: TGTGCCAGCAGCGGGGACTATTACAATGAGCAGTTCTTC.